This T cell receptor (beta chain) was sequenced in a study of blood T cell repertoires in COVID-19. The overall study: Both acute and convalescent COVID-19 samples were obtained from the United States, Italy and Spain. From T cells, B-cell-depleted T cells, or PBMCs came the material, which was cDNA or gDNA.

With 1 base removed from V and 1 base from J, the gap between germline ends came to 10 bases. Germline V CDR1 and CDR2: SEHNR, FQNEAQ (reference sequence). The CDR3 is 15 residues long. Original methodology: Amplification of reference gene primers provided the estimated nucleated cell counts. Measured with immunoSEQ multiplex PCR; TCRdb has only the in-frame clones, and not every one. Clonal size and the V and J genes are those of that table, whereas D and trimming came from the DNA. The data contain fewer than 250,000 clones, 85% to 90% of them singletons. The sequence came from a human donor in a cohort sampled during active COVID-19. Sequencing was performed on peripheral blood. The V gene is TRBV7-9, the J gene TRBJ1-1; D is perhaps TRBD1 (6 bases). CDR3 in amino acids: CASSLGVRGNTEAFF. The CDR3 bases are TGTGCCAGCAGCTTAGGTGTCAGGGGGAACACTGAAGCTTTCTTT.